What follows are 7 T cell receptor beta chains derived from one specimen sequenced in a study of identical twins. TCRdb called the 5' RACE reads again in MiXCR, with one record for every CDR3 protein. Among roughly 480,000 distinct CDR3 sequences listed, less than 25% were seen once. The data were also submitted as part of a second study, on T cells expressing NK-cell markers.

The sequenced sample consisted of CD4+ T cells sorted from blood. All receptors come from a woman aged 18 to 35 in good health.

The V and J genes are TRBV20-1 and TRBJ2-4, with TRBD2 matching 12 bases. This CDR3 comprises 16 residues. The germline CDR1 and CDR2 sequences are DFQATT and SNEGSKA (reference sequence). The junction had 11 bases not matched to a gene; V was cut back by 3 bases and J by 8 bases. Here the CDR3 DNA reads TGCAGTGCTAGGCTAGCGGGAGGGCCCTCGGGGGACATTCAGTACTTC. It translates to CSARLAGGPSGDIQYF.

The CDR3 DNA reads as TGCAGTGCTCCAGACAGGGGACGGGAGACCCAGTACTTC. It translates to CSAPDRGRETQYF. The chain uses TRBV20-1 and TRBJ2-5; 8 bases are a match to TRBD1. The junction had 7 bases not matched to a gene; V was cut back by 5 bases and J by 5 bases. The CDR3 extends over 13 amino acids. Germline loops: CDR1 DFQATT, CDR2 SNEGSKA (reference sequence).

This clonotype has a handful of counts. The chain couples TRBV20-1 to TRBJ2-3; D may match TRBD1 or TRBD2 (6 bases each). CDR1 and CDR2 from the germline V gene are DFQATT and SNEGSKA (reference sequence). This CDR3 has 13 amino acids. V was pared by 3 bases and J by 5 bases, with 12 bases between. CDR3: CSASRGPVDTQYF. DNA of the CDR3: TGCAGTGCTAGCCGGGGGCCGGTAGATACGCAGTATTTT.

The sample holds a few counts of this clonotype. J is TRBJ1-5 and V is TRBV5-1, with D perhaps TRBD1 (6 bases). V lost 4 bases and J 2 bases, leaving 10 bases between the germline ends. In germline, CDR1 is SGHRS, CDR2 YFSETQ. The CDR3 loop spans 14 amino acids. The CDR3 nucleotides read TGCGCCAGCAGCGGGGGGGCCGGCAATCAGCCCCAGCATTTT. It is translated as CASSGGAGNQPQHF.

V is TRBV12-3 or TRBV12-4 and J is TRBJ1-1, with 9 nucleotides matching TRBD1. V shed 3 bases and J 6 bases; nucleotides not matched to a gene: 5. The CDR3 consists of 14 residues. CDR3 loop: CASSFGQGSSEAFF. CDR3 in DNA: TGTGCCAGCAGTTTCGGACAGGGGAGCTCTGAAGCTTTCTTT.

This chain joins TRBV27 and TRBJ2-7; 7 bases are shared with TRBD2. V lost 4 bases and J lost 5; bases outside the gene matches: 11. The length of the CDR3 is 15 residues. Per the germline V gene, CDR1 is MNHEY and CDR2 is SMNVEV (reference sequence). The CDR3 here is CASSSWVKRDDEQYF. The DNA of the CDR3 is TGTGCCAGCAGTTCGTGGGTCAAGCGGGACGACGAGCAGTACTTC.

The gene calls are TRBV12-3 or TRBV12-4 and TRBJ2-3; D remains unclear. The length of the CDR3 is 14 residues. Trimming removed 4 bases at V and 1 base at J, with 9 bases between. CDR3 sequence reads: CASSSIHGTDTQYF. CDR3 sequence (DNA): TGTGCCAGCAGTTCTATTCATGGCACAGATACGCAGTATTTT.